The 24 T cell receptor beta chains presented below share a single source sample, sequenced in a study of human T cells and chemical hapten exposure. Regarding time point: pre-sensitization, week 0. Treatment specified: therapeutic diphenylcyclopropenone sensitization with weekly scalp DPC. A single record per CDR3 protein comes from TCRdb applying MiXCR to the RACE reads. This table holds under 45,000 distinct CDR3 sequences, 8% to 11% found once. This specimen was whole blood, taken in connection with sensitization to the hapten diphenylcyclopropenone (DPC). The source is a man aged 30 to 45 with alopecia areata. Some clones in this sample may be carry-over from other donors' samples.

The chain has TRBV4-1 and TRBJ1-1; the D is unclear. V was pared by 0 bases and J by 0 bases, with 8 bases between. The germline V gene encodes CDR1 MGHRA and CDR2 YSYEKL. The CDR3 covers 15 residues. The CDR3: CASSQEAAMNTEAFF. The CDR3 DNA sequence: TGCGCCAGCAGCCAAGAGGCAGCAATGAACACTGAAGCTTTCTTT.

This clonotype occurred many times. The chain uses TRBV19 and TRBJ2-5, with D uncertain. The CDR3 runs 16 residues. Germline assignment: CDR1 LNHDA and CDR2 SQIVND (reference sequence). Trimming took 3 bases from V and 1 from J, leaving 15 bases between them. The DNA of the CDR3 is TGTGCCAGTAGTATTGGCGGCACTGGTTCCCAAGAGACCCAGTACTTC. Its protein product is CASSIGGTGSQETQYF. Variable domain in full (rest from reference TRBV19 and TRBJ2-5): DGGITQSPKYLFRKEGQNVTLSCEQNLNHDAMYWYRQDPGQGLRLIYYSQIVNDFQKGDIAEGYSVSREKKESFPLTVTSAQKNPTAFYLCASSIGGTGSQETQYFGPGTRLLVL.

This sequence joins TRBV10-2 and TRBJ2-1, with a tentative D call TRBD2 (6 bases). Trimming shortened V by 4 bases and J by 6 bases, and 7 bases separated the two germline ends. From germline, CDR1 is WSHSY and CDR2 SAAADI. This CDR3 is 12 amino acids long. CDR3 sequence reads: CASSVSGNEQFF. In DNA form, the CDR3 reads TGCGCCAGCAGTGTTAGCGGCAATGAGCAGTTCTTC.

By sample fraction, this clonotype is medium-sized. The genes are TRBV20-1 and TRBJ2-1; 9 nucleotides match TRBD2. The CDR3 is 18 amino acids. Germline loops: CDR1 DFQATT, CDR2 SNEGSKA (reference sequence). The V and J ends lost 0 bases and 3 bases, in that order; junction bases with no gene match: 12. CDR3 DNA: TGCAGTGCTAGAGATTTCCGGACTAGCGTAACCAGCTACAATGAGCAGTTCTTC. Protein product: CSARDFRTSVTSYNEQFF.

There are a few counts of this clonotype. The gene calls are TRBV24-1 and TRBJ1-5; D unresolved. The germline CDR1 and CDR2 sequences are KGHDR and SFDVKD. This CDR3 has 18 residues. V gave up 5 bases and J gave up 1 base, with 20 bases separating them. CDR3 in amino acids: CATSVLGRSLRSNQPQHF. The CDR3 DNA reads TGTGCCACCAGTGTCCTGGGCCGCTCCCTTAGGAGCAATCAGCCCCAGCATTTT.

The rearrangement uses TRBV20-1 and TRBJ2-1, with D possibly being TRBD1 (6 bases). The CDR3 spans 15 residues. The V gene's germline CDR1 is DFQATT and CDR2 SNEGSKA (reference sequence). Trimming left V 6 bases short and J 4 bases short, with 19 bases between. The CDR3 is CSAMAGTRRYNEQFF. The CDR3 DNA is TGCAGTGCAATGGCCGGGACAAGACGATACAATGAGCAGTTCTTC.

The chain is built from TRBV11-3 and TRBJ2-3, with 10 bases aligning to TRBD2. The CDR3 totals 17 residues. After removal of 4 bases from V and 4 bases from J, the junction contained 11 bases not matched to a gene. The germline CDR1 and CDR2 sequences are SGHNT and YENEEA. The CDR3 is CASSSRRLAGSPDTQYF. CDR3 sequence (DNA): TGTGCCAGCAGCTCAAGAAGACTAGCGGGTTCCCCAGATACGCAGTATTTT.

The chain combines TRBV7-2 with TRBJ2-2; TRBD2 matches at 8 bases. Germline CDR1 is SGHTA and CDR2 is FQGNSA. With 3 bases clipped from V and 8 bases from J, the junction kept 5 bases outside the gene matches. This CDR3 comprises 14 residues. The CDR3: CASSFSGAAGELFF. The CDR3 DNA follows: TGTGCCAGCAGCTTTAGCGGGGCCGCAGGGGAGCTGTTTTTT.

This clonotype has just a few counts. CDR3 in DNA: TGCAGTGCTAACTTACAGGGAACCCATGGCTACACCTTC. Amino acids: CSANLQGTHGYTF. The chain employs TRBV20-1 and TRBJ1-2, with a tentative D call TRBD1 (6 bases). This CDR3 is 13 amino acids long. Per germline, CDR1 DFQATT and CDR2 SNEGSKA (reference sequence). Trimming shortened V by 4 bases and J by 6 bases, and 15 bases separated the two germline ends.

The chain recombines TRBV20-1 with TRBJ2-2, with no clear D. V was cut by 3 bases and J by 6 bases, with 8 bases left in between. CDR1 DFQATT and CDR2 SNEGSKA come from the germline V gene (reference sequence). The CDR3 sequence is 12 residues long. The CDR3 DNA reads TGCAGTGCTAGCAAACCTGCCGGGGAGCTGTTTTTT. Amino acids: CSASKPAGELFF.

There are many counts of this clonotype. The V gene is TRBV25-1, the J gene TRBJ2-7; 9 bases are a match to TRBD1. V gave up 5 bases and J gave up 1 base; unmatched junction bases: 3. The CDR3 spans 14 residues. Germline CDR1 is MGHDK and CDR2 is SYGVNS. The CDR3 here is CASSFGTGSYEQYF. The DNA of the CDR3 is TGTGCCAGCAGTTTCGGGACAGGGTCCTACGAGCAGTACTTC.

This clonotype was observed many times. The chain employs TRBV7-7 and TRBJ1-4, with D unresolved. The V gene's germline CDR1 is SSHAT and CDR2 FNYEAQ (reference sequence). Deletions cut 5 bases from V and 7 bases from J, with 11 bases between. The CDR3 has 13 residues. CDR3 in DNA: TGTGCCAGCAGCGGCGGACGAGGTGAAAAACTGTTTTTT. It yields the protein CASSGGRGEKLFF.

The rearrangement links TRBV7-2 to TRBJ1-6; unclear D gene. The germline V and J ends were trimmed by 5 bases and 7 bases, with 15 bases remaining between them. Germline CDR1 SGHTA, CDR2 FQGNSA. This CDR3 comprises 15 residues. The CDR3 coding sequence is TGTGCCAGCAGCGAAGAAGGACGGGCAAATTCACCCCTCCACTTT. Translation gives CASSEEGRANSPLHF.

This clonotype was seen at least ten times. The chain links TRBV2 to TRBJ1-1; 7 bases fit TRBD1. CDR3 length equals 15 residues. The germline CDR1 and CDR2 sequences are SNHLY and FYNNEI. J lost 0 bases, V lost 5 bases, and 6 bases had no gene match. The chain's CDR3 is CASSSNRGLNTEAFF. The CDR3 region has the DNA TGTGCCAGCAGTAGTAACAGGGGATTGAACACTGAAGCTTTCTTT.

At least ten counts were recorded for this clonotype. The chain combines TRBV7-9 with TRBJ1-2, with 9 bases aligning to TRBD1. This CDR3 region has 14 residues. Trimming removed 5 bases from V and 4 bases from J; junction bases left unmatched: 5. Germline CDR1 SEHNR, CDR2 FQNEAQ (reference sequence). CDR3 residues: CASSGTGGVYGYTF. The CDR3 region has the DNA TGTGCCAGCAGCGGAACAGGGGGCGTCTATGGCTACACCTTC.

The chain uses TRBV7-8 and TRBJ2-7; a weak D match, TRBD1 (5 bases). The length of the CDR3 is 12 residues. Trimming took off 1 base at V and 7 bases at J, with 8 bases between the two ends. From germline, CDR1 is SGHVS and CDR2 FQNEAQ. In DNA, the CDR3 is TGTGCCAGCAGCTTAGGGGGCGGAGAGCAGTACGTC. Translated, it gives CASSLGGGEQYV.

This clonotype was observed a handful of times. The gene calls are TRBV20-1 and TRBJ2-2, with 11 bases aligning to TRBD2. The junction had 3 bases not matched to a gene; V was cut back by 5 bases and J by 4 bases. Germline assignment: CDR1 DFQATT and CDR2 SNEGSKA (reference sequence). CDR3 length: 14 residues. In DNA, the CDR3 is TGCAGTGCTCGGGGACTAGCGGCCACCGGGGAGCTGTTTTTT. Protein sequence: CSARGLAATGELFF.

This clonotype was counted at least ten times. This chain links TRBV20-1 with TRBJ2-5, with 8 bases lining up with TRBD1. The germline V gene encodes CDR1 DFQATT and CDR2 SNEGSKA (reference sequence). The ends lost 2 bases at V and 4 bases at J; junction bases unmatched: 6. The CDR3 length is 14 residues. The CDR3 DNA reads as TGCAGTGCTAGAACCGGACAGGGTCGAGAGACCCAGTACTTC. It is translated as CSARTGQGRETQYF.

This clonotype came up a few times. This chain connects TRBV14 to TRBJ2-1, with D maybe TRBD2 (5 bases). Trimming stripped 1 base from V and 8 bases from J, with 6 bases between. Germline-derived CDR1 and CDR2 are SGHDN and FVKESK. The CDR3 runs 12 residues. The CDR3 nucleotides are TGTGCCAGCAGCCAAGCGGGGTATGAGCAGTTCTTC. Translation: CASSQAGYEQFF.

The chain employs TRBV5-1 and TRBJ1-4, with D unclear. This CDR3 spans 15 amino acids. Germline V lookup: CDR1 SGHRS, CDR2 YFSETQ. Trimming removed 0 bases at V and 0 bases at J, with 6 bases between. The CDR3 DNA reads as TGCGCCAGCAGCTTGGGGACTTCAACTAATGAAAAACTGTTTTTT. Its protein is CASSLGTSTNEKLFF.

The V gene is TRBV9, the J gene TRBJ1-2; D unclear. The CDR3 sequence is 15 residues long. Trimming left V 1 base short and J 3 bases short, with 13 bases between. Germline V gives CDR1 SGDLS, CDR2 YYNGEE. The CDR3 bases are TGTGCCAGCAGCGTACTCACCACGTTTTACTATGGCTACACCTTC. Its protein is CASSVLTTFYYGYTF.

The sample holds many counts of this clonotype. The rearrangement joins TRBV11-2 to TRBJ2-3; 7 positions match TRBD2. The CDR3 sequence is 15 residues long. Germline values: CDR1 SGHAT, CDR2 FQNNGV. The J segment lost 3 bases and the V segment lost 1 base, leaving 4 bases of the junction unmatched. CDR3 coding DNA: TGTGCCAGCAGCTTAGGCACTAGCGAAACAGATACGCAGTATTTT. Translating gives CASSLGTSETDTQYF.

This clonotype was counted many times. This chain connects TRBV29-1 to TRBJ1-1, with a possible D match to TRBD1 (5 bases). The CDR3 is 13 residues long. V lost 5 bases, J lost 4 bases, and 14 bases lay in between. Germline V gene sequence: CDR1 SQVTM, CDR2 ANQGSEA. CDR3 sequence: CSVWEGGTTEAFF. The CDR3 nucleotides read TGCAGCGTTTGGGAGGGAGGGACCACTGAAGCTTTCTTT. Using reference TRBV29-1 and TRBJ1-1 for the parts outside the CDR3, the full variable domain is SAVISQKPSRDICQRGTSLTIQCQVDSQVTMMFWYRQQPGQSLTLIATANQGSEATYESGFVIDKFPISRPNLTFSTLTVSNMSPEDSSIYLCSVWEGGTTEAFFGQGTRLTVV.

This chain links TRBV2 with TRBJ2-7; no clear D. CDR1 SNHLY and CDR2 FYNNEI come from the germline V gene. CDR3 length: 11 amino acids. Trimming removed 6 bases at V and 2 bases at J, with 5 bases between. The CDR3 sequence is CASSGTYEQYV. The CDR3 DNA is TGTGCCAGCAGCGGAACCTACGAGCAGTACGTC.